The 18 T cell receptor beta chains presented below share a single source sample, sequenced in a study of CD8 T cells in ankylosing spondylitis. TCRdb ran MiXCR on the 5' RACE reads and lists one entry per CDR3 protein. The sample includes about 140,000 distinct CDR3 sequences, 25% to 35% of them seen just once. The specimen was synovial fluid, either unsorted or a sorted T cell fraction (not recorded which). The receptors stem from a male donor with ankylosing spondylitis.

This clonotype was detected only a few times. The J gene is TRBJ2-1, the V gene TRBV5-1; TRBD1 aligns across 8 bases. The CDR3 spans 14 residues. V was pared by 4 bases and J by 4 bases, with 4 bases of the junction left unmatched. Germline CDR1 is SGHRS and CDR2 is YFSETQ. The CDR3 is CASSPGQEYNEQFF. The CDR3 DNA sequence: TGCGCCAGCAGCCCGGGACAGGAGTACAATGAGCAGTTCTTC.

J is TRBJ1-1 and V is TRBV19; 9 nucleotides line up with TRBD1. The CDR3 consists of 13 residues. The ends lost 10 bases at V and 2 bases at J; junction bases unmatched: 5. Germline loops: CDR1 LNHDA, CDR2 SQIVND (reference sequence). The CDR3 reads CAIPDRGNTEAFF. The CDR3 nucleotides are TGTGCCATCCCGGACAGGGGTAACACTGAAGCTTTCTTT.

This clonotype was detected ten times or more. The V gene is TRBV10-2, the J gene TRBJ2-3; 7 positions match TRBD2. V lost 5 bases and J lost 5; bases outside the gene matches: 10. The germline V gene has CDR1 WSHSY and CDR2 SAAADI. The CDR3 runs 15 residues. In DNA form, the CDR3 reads TGCGCCAGCAGTACCCTTGGGGGGGGAGGAGATACGCAGTATTTT. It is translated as CASSTLGGGGDTQYF.

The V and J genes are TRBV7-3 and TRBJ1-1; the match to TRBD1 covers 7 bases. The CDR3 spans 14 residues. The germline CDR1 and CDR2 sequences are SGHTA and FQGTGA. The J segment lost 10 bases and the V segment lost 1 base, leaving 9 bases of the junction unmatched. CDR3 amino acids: CASSLSGQGEGAFF. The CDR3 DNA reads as TGTGCCAGCAGCTTAAGTGGTCAGGGGGAGGGAGCTTTCTTT.

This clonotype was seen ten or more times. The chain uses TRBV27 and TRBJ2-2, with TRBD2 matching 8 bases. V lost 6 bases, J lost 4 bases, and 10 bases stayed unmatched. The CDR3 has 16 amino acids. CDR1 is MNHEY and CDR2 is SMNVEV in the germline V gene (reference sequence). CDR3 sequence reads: CASSLAPGGGTGELFF. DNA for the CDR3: TGTGCCAGCAGCCTAGCTCCGGGAGGGGGCACCGGGGAGCTGTTTTTT.

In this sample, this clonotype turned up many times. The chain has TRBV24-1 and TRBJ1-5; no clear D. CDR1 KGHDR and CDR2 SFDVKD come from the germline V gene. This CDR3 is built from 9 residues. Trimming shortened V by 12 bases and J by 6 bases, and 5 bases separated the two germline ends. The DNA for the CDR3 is TGTGCCCATTCTCAGCCCCAGCATTTT. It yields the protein CAHSQPQHF.

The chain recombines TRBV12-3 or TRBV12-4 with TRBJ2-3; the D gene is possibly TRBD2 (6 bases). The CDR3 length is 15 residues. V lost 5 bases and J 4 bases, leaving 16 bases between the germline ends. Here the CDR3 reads CASSPNGGSADTQYF. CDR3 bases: TGTGCCAGCAGTCCCAACGGGGGAAGCGCAGATACGCAGTATTTT.

CDR3 bases: TGTGCCAGCAGTGAAATAGCGGGGGGGCGTAAGTTCTTC. Protein sequence: CASSEIAGGRKFF. This chain uses TRBV6-1 with TRBJ2-1; 11 bases match TRBD2. V lost 2 bases, J lost 14 bases, and 5 bases stayed unmatched. The CDR3 totals 13 residues. CDR1 is MNHNS and CDR2 is SASEGT in the germline V gene.

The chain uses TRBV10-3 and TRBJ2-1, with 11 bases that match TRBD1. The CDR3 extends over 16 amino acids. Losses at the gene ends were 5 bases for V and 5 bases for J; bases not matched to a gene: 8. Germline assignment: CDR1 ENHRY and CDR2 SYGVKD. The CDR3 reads CAISPGTGGRDNEQFF. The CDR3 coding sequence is TGTGCCATCAGTCCCGGGACAGGGGGTAGGGACAATGAGCAGTTCTTC.

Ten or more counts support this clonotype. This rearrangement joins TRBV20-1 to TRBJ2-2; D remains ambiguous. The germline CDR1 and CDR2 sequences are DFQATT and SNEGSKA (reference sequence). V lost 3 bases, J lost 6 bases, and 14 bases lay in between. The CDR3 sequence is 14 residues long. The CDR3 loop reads CSAREGKRAGELFF. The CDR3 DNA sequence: TGCAGTGCTAGGGAAGGGAAACGGGCCGGGGAGCTGTTTTTT.

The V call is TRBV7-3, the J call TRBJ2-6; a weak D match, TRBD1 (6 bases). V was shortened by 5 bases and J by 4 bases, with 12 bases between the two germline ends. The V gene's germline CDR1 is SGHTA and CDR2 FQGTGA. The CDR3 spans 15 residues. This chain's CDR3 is CASSPGQTGANVLTF. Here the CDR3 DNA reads TGTGCCAGCAGCCCGGGACAAACAGGGGCCAACGTCCTGACTTTC.

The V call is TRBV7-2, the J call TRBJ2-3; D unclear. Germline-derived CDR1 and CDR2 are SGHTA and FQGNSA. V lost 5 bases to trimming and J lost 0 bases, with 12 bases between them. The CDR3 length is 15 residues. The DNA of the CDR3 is TGTGCCAGCAGCCCAACAGCCCGGAGCACAGATACGCAGTATTTT. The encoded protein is CASSPTARSTDTQYF.

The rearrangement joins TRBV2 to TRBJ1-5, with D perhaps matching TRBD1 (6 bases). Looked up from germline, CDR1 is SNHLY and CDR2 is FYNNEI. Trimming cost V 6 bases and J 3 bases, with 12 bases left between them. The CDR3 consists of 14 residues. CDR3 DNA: TGTGCCAGCAGAGCGGACAGCGTCAATCAGCCCCAGCATTTT. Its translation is CASRADSVNQPQHF.

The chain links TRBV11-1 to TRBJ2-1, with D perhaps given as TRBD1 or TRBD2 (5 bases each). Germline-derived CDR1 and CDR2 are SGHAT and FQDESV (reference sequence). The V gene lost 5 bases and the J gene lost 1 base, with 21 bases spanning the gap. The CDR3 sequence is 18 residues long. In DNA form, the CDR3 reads TGTGCCAGCAGCATCTCCCGAGGGGCAGTTCTATCCTACAATGAGCAGTTCTTC. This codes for CASSISRGAVLSYNEQFF.

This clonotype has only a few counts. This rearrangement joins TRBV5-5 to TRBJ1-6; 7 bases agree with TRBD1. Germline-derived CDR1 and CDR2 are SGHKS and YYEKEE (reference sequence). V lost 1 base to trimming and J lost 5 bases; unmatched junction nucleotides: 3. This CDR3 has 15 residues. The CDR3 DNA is TGTGCCAGCAGCTTGAAGGGGGCAGATAATTCACCCCTCCACTTT. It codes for CASSLKGADNSPLHF.

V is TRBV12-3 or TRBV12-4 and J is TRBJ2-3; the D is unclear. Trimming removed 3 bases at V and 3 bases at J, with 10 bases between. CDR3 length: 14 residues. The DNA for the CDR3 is TGTGCCAGCAGTTTTTCACAGTTGACAGATACGCAGTATTTT. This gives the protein CASSFSQLTDTQYF.

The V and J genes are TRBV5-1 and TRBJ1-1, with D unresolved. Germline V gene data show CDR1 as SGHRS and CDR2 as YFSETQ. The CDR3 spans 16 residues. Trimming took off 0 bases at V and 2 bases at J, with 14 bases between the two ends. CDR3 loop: CASSLGVSGLNTEAFF. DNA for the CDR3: TGCGCCAGCAGCTTGGGAGTGTCCGGGCTCAACACTGAAGCTTTCTTT.

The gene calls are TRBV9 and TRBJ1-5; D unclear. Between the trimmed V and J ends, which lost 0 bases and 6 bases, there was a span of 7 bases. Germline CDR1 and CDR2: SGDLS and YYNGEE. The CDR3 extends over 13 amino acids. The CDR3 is CASSVENGQPQHF. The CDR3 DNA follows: TGTGCCAGCAGCGTAGAAAATGGTCAGCCCCAGCATTTT.